This T cell receptor beta chain was captured by sequencing in a study of OX40 agonist ivuxolimab in advanced cancers. About the research overall: Those treated in dose escalation had hepatocellular carcinoma, melanoma, renal cell cancer or head and neck cancer.

The repertoire was sequenced with immunoSEQ multiplex PCR; TCRdb's copy has only in-frame clones and lacks some. The sample consists of about 76,000 clones, 84% of them appearing once. Whole-study findings and limits: On average, CD8+ T cells showed a greater number of expanded clones than CD4+.

The germline V gene has CDR1 SNHLY and CDR2 FYNNEI. Trimming shortened V by 4 bases and J by 3 bases, and 7 bases separated the two germline ends. This CDR3 is 13 amino acids long. In the case of this clone: Its antigen is as yet unknown.

Sequencing used CD4+ or CD8+ T cells sorted from blood, obtained in a trial of the OX40 agonist ivuxolimab. The gene calls are TRBV2 and TRBJ1-3; D uncertain. The clonotype originates from an adult with an advanced solid tumor such as melanoma, head and neck, liver or kidney cancer. CDR3 amino acids: CASSVEVGNTIYF. In nucleotides, the CDR3 is TGTGCCAGCAGTGTTGAGGTTGGAAACACCATATATTTT.